The clone carrying this T cell receptor beta chain was observed a handful of times. Its antigen is not identified. Trimming cost V 6 bases and J 7 bases, with 10 bases left between them. The CDR3 sequence is 13 residues long. This record belongs to a study of T-cell memory formation after mild COVID-19. Study-level results: Certain responding clones were present in pre-infection memory, suggesting participation of cross-reactive memory. Largely, contracting CD4+ clones fell within CM and EM, and contracting CD8+ clones within EMRA.

Barcoded TCR alpha and TCR beta cDNA libraries with UMIs came from 5'RACE using constant-segment primers. TCRdb reprocessed the 5' RACE reads with MiXCR, giving one entry per CDR3 protein. The table has around 470,000 distinct CDR3 sequences, 20% seen once. The chain is built from TRBV12-3 or TRBV12-4 and TRBJ1-6; D uncertain. This TCR was sampled from an adult woman who had mild COVID-19 (a few samples of this study predate the infection). Cell type and time point are not known. Sequences were obtained from PBMCs or a T cell subset sorted from them (not recorded which). The CDR3 protein is CASSHGANSPLHF. The DNA of the CDR3 is TGTGCCAGCAGCCACGGCGCCAATTCACCCCTCCACTTT.